This TCR beta chain originates from a study of blood T cell repertoires in COVID-19. Study information: The cDNA or gDNA used as material had been derived from T cells, B-cell-depleted T cells, or PBMCs.

Data came from immunoSEQ multiplex PCR; TCRdb stores just in-frame clones and leaves some out. The sample has about 180,000 clones, 75% to 90% seen once. This TCR was recovered from a woman aged 70-85 years with COVID-19, enrolled during active disease. Material: peripheral blood.

The CDR3 DNA sequence: TGTGCCAGCAGCTTAGGCCAGGGGGCGAGTGAAAAACTGTTTTTT. Translating gives CASSLGQGASEKLFF. The chain links TRBV7-9 to TRBJ1-4; 8 bases map to TRBD1. This CDR3 has 15 residues. J was trimmed by 7 bases and V by 1 base; bases with no gene match: 5. Germline CDR1 reads SEHNR; CDR2 reads FQNEAQ (reference sequence).